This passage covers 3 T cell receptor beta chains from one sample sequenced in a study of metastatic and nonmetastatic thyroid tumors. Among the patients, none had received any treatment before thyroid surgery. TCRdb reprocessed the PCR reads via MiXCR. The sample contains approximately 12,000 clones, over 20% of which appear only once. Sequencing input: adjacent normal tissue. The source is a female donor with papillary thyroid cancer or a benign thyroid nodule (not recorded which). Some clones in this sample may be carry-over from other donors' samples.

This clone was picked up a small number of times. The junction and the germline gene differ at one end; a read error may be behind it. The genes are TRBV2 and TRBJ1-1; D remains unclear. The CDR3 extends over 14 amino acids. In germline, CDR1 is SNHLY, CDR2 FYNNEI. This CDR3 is CASGSRPMNTEAFF. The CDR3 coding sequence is TGTGCCAGCGGGTCCAGACCGATGAACACCGAAGCTTTCTTT.

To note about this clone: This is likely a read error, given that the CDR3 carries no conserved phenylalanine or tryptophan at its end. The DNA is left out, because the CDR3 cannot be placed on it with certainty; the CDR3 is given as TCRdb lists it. The CDR3: CASSPLQSRSPLRL. V usage is TRBV27 and J usage is TRBJ1-6; the table's D call, TRBD1, was not checked against the DNA. 14 amino acids form the CDR3, both terminal residues included. Germline V lookup: CDR1 MNHEY, CDR2 SMNVEV (reference sequence).

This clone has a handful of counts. The CDR3 DNA reads TGTGCCAGCAGTAAACAGGGGGCCGGGTTCGGTTTGATTGAGCAGTTCTTC. Translated: CASSKQGAGFGLIEQFF. The rearrangement uses TRBV6-4 and TRBJ2-1, with TRBD1 identical over 9 bases. CDR3 length equals 17 residues. Per germline, CDR1 MRHNA and CDR2 SNTAGT. The trim removed 5 bases at V and 9 bases at J, leaving 17 bases unmatched.